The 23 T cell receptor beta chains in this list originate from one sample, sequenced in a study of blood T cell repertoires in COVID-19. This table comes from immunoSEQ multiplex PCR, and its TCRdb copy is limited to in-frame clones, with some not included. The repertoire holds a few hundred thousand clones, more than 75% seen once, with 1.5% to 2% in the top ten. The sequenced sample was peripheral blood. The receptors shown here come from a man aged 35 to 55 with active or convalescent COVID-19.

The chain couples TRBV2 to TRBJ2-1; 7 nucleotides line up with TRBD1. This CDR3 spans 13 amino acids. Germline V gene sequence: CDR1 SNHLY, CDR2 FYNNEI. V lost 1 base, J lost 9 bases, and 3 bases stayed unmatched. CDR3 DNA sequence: TGTGCCAGCAGTGAAGGGCCAGGGGGTGAGCAGTTCTTC. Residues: CASSEGPGGEQFF. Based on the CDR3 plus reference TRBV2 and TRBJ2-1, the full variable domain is EPEVTQTPSHQVTQMGQEVILRCVPISNHLYFYWYRQILGQKVEFLVSFYNNEISEKSEIFDDQFSVERPDGSNFTLKIRSTKLEDSAMYFCASSEGPGGEQFFGPGTRLTVL.

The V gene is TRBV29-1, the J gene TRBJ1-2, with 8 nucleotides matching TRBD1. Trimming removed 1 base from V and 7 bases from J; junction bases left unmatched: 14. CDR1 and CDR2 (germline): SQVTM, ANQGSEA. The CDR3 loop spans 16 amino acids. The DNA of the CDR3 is TGCAGCGTTGAAGCAGGGGGCAGCCGGCCCGACCGTGGCTACACCTTC. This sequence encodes CSVEAGGSRPDRGYTF. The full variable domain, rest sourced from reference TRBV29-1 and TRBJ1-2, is SAVISQKPSRDICQRGTSLTIQCQVDSQVTMMFWYRQQPGQSLTLIATANQGSEATYESGFVIDKFPISRPNLTFSTLTVSNMSPEDSSIYLCSVEAGGSRPDRGYTFGSGTRLTVV.

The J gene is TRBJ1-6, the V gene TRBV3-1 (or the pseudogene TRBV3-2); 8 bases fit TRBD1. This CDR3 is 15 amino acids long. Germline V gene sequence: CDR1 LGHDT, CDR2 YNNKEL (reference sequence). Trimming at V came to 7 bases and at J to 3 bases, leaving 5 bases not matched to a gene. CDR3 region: CASTKTGDYNSPLHF. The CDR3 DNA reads TGTGCCAGCACCAAGACAGGGGACTATAATTCACCCCTCCACTTT.

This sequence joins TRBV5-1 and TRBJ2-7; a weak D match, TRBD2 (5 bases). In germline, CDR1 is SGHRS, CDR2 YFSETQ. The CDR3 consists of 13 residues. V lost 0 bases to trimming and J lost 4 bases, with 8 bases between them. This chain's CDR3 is CASSLASGYEQYF. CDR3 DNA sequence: TGCGCCAGCAGCTTGGCCTCGGGGTACGAGCAGTACTTC.

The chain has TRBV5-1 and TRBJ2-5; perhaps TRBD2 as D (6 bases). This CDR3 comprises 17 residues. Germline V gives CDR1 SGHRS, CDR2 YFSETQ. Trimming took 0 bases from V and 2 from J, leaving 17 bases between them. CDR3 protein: CASSLGPGLEKQETQYF. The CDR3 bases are TGCGCCAGCAGCTTGGGTCCGGGACTGGAGAAACAAGAGACCCAGTACTTC.

CDR3 protein: CASSFTGLSPLHF. In nucleotides, the CDR3 is TGTGCCAGCAGCTTTACAGGGCTATCACCCCTCCACTTT. V gene TRBV28 combines with J gene TRBJ1-6; TRBD1 might be the D (6 bases). V was clipped by 6 bases and J by 10 bases, with 13 bases between them. Per germline, CDR1 MDHEN and CDR2 SYDVKM. The CDR3 runs 13 residues.

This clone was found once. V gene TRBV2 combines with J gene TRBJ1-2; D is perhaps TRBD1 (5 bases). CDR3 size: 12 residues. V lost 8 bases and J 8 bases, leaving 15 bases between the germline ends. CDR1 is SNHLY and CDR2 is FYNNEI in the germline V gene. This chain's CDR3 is CASGREAGGYTF. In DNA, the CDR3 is TGTGCCAGCGGCAGGGAGGCAGGGGGCTACACCTTC. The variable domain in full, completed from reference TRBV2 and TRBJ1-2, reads EPEVTQTPSHQVTQMGQEVILRCVPISNHLYFYWYRQILGQKVEFLVSFYNNEISEKSEIFDDQFSVERPDGSNFTLKIRSTKLEDSAMYFCASGREAGGYTFGSGTRLTVV.

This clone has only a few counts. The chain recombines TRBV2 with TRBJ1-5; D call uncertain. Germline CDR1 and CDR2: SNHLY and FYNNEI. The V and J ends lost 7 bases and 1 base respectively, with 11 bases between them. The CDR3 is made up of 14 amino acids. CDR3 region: CASTPHSSNQPQHF. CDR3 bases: TGTGCCAGCACCCCTCATAGCAGCAATCAGCCCCAGCATTTT.

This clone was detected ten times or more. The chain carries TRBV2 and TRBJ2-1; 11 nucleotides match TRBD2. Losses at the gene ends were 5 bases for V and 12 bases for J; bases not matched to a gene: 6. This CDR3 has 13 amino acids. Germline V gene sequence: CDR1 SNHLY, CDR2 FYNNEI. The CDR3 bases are TGTGCCAGCAGTACTAGCGGGAGCGTTGGGCAGTTCTTC. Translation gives CASSTSGSVGQFF.

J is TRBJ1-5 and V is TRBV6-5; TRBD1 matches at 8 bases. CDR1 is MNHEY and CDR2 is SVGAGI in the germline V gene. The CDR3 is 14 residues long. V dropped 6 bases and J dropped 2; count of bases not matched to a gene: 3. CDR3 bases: TGTGCCAGCAGGGACAGGGCTGGCAATCAGCCCCAGCATTTT. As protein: CASRDRAGNQPQHF.

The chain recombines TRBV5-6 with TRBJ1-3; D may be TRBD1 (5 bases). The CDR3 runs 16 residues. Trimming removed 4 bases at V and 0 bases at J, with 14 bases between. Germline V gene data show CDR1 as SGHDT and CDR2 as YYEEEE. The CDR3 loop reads CASSPRTRHSGNTIYF. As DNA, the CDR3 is TGTGCCAGCAGCCCTCGGACACGTCACTCTGGAAACACCATATATTTT.

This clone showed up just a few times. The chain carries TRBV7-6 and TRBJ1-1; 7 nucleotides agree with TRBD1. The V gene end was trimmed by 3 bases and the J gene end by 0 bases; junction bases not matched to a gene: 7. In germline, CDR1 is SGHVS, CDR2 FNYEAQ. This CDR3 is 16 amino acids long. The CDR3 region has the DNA TGTGCCAGCAGCTTGGGACAGCCGATTATGAACACTGAAGCTTTCTTT. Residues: CASSLGQPIMNTEAFF.

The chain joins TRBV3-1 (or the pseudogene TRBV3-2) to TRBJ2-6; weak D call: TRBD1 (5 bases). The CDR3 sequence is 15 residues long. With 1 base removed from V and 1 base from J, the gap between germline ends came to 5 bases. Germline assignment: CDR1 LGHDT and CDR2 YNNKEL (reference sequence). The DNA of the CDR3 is TGTGCCAGCAGCCAAGCAGGGTCTGGGGCCAACGTCCTGACTTTC. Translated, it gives CASSQAGSGANVLTF.

The CDR3: CAWSLPPDFYEQYF. In nucleotides, the CDR3 is TGTGCCTGGAGCCTCCCCCCCGACTTCTACGAGCAGTACTTC. This sequence joins TRBV30 and TRBJ2-7, with D hard to call. The germline V and J ends were trimmed by 3 bases and 3 bases, with 15 bases remaining between them. The CDR3 loop spans 14 amino acids. Germline CDR1 is GTSNPN and CDR2 is SVGIG (reference sequence).

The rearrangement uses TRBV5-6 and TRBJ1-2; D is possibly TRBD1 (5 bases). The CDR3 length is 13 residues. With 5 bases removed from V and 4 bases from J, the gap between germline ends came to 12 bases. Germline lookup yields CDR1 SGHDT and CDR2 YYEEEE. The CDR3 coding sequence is TGTGCCAGCAGGTTGACAGATAGCTATGGCTACACCTTC. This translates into CASRLTDSYGYTF.

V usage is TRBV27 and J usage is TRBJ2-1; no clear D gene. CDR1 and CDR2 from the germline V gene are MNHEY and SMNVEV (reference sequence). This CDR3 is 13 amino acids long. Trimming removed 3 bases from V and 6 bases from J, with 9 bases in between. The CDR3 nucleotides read TGTGCCAGCAGTTTTTCGTTCGTCAATGAGCAGTTCTTC. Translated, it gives CASSFSFVNEQFF.

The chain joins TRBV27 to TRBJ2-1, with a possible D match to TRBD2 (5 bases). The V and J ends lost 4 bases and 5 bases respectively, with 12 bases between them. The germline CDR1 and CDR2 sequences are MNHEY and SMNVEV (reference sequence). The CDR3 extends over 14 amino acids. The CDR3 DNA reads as TGTGCCAGCAGTTCCTTTAGAGCGGACAATGAGCAGTTCTTC. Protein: CASSSFRADNEQFF.

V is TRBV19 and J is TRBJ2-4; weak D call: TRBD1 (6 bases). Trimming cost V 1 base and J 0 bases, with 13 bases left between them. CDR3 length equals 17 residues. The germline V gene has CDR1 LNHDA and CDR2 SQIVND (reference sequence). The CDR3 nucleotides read TGTGCCAGTAGTATAGGAGCAGGGGACATAGCCAAAAACATTCAGTACTTC. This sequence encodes CASSIGAGDIAKNIQYF.

The CDR3 loop is CASGPAGDSGNTIYF. The CDR3 DNA sequence: TGTGCCAGCGGTCCGGCGGGGGACTCTGGAAACACCATATATTTT. The chain combines TRBV7-9 with TRBJ1-3; tentative D call: TRBD1 (5 bases). Trimming stripped 8 bases from V and 0 bases from J, with 14 bases between. The CDR3 is 15 residues long. Germline V gives CDR1 SEHNR, CDR2 FQNEAQ (reference sequence).

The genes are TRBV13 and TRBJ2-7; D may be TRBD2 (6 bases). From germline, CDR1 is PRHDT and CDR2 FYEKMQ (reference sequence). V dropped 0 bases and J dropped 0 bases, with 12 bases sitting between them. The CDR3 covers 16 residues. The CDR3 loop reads CASSLGRGSPSYEQYF. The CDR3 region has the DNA TGTGCCAGCAGCTTAGGCCGGGGGTCCCCCTCCTACGAGCAGTACTTC.

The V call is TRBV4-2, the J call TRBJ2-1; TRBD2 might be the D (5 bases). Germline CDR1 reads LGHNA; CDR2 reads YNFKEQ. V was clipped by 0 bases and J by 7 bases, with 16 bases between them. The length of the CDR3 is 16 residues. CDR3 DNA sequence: TGTGCCAGCAGCCAAGATTTACGTTCGGGGTTTAATGAGCAGTTCTTC. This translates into CASSQDLRSGFNEQFF.

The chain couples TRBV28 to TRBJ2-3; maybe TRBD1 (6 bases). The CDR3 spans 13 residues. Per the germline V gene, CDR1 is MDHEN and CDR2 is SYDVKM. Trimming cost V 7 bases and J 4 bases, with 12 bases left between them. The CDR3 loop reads CASKTGSPDTQYF. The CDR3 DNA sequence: TGTGCCAGCAAAACAGGGAGCCCAGATACGCAGTATTTT.

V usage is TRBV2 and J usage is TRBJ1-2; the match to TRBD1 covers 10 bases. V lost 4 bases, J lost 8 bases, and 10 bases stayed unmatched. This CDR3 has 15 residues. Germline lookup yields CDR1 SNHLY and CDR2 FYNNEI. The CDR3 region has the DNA TGTGCCAGCAGTGGGGTTCGACAGGGGGCGGGCGGCTACACCTTC. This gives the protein CASSGVRQGAGGYTF.